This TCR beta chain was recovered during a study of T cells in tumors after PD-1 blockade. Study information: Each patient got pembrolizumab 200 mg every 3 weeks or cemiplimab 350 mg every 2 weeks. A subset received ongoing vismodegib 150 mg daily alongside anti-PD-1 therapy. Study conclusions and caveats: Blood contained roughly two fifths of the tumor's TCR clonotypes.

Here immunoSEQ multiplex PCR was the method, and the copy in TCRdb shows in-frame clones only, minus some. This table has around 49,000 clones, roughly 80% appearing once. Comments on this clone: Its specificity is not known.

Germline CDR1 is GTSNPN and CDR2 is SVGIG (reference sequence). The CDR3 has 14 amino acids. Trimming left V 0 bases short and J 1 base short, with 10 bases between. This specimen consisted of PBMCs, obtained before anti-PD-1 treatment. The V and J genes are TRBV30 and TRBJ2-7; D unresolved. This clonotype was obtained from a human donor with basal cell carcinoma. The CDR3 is CAWSVPTVSYEQYF. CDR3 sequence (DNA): TGTGCCTGGAGTGTCCCGACTGTATCCTACGAGCAGTACTTC. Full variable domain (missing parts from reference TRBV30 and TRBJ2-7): SQTIHQWPATLVQPVGSPLSLECTVEGTSNPNLYWYRQAAGRGLQLLFYSVGIGQISSEVPQNLSASRPQDRQFILSSKKLLLSDSGFYLCAWSVPTVSYEQYFGPGTRLTVT.